This record covers a single T cell receptor (beta chain). This specimen belongs to a study of blood T cell repertoires in COVID-19. Study-wide background: Sites in the United States, Italy and Spain provided acute and convalescent COVID-19 samples. The cDNA or gDNA used as material had been derived from T cells, B-cell-depleted T cells, or PBMCs.

The CDR3 is 16 amino acids. Germline V gene lookup returns CDR1 MNHEY and CDR2 SVGEGT. Trimming took off 2 bases at V and 6 bases at J, with 17 bases between the two ends. The authors' processing: Quantification of nucleated cells was approximated via reference gene primer amplification. Measured with immunoSEQ multiplex PCR; TCRdb has only the in-frame clones, and not every one. The V and J calls and clone size are taken from that table; D and trimming were inferred from the DNA. The table shows approximately 180,000 clones, with roughly 80% occurring only once. Material for sequencing was peripheral blood. The TCR originated in a woman between 70 and 85 years old with acute or convalescent COVID-19. V gene TRBV6-2 or TRBV6-3 combines with J gene TRBJ1-5, with D possibly matching TRBD1 (5 bases). CDR3 residues: CASSYLISQGLQPQHF. In DNA form, the CDR3 reads TGTGCCAGCAGTTACCTTATTTCTCAGGGCCTTCAGCCCCAGCATTTT.